This TCR beta chain came from a study of control samples from healthy donors and cancer patients (dated by TCRdb to 2020 to 2022). To prepare the library, the immunoSEQ multiplex PCR assay was applied. In its TCRdb copy, this immuneACCESS table keeps in-frame sequences only and misses some clones. Where compared with another copy, unresolved V genes explain less than half of these, and the others have no known cause. The sample table records about 110,000 clones; about 89% of these occur just once. The biggest ten clones account for approximately 15% of the sample. About this clone: Its specific antigen is unknown. Base qualities were left out, and no much larger clone turns up one base away.

This TCR derives from a woman aged 45-59 years in good health. Material: blood.

The DNA sequence follows: TGTGCCAGCAGTGAACGTCGACAGGCGAATTCACCCCTCCACTTT. Its protein is CASSERRQANSPLHF. The receptor chain draws on TRBV6-1 and TRBJ1-6, with TRBD1 as a weak D call on 6 bases. The CDR3, cysteine through phenylalanine, is 15 amino acids long. The CDR3 DNA has 45 bases and is translated from base 1. Trimming takes 2 bases from V and 7 bases from J, and the germline ends sit 12 bases apart. CDR1 and CDR2 were assigned from the germline V gene as MNHNS and SASEGT.